The 8 T cell receptor beta chains given below trace back to one sample, sequenced in a study of T cell responses to AZD1222 COVID-19 vaccine. Clones were sequenced by immunoSEQ multiplex PCR, and TCRdb holds only the in-frame ones, with some missing. The sample has 100,000 to 150,000 clones; more than 70% are singletons. The starting material was peripheral blood, obtained on day 0 of AZD1222 vaccination. These receptors originate from an adult in good health.

The V call is TRBV24-1, the J call TRBJ2-5, with TRBD1 as a possible D gene (6 bases). Germline assignment: CDR1 KGHDR and CDR2 SFDVKD. This CDR3 has 16 residues. Trimming pared 4 bases from V and 1 base from J, leaving 15 bases between. CDR3 residues: CATSDTGTTFQETQYF. Here the CDR3 DNA reads TGTGCCACCAGTGACACCGGGACAACTTTCCAAGAGACCCAGTACTTC.

The rearrangement joins TRBV5-4 to TRBJ2-7; D might be TRBD2 (5 bases). From germline, CDR1 is SGHNT and CDR2 YYREEE (reference sequence). CDR3 length: 15 amino acids. V gave up 0 bases and J gave up 6 bases, with 16 bases separating them. CDR3 protein: CASSLASGSPGEQYF. The DNA of the CDR3 is TGTGCCAGCAGCTTGGCTTCGGGATCTCCCGGCGAGCAGTACTTC.

The V call is TRBV18, the J call TRBJ1-2; tentatively, D is TRBD1 (6 bases). Trimming removed 3 bases at V and 6 bases at J, with 20 bases between. Germline V CDR1 and CDR2: KGHSH, LQKENI. This CDR3 comprises 16 residues. Here the CDR3 reads CASSPGWTAGLNGYTF. CDR3 DNA: TGTGCCAGCTCACCTGGTTGGACAGCGGGTTTAAATGGCTACACCTTC.

The CDR3 DNA reads as TGTGCCAGCAGCTTCTACGGGCGGGACTCCTACGAGCAGTACTTC. It specifies CASSFYGRDSYEQYF. The J gene is TRBJ2-7, the V gene TRBV13, with TRBD2 as a possible D gene (6 bases). CDR1 PRHDT and CDR2 FYEKMQ come from the germline V gene (reference sequence). The CDR3 length is 15 residues. With 3 bases removed from V and 0 bases from J, the gap between germline ends came to 12 bases.

The chain links TRBV9 to TRBJ2-3; tentative D call: TRBD2 (6 bases). V was trimmed by 1 base and J by 3 bases, leaving 12 bases between them. Germline V gene data show CDR1 as SGDLS and CDR2 as YYNGEE. The CDR3 is 15 amino acids. The CDR3 DNA reads TGTGCCAGCAGCGTAACACGCGGGAAGACAGATACGCAGTATTTT. This codes for CASSVTRGKTDTQYF.

This chain uses TRBV11-3 with TRBJ2-1; D not certain. The V gene's germline CDR1 is SGHNT and CDR2 YENEEA. Trimming removed 4 bases from V and 4 bases from J, with 8 bases in between. This CDR3 region has 13 residues. For the CDR3, the DNA is TGTGCCAGCAGCTCACGGCTGTACAATGAGCAGTTCTTC. It encodes CASSSRLYNEQFF.

The CDR3 region has the DNA TGTGCCAGCAGCTTATTAGGCCGGCGGGAGGGGGTCCACGCCTACGAGCAGTACTTC. It is translated as CASSLLGRREGVHAYEQYF. J is TRBJ2-7 and V is TRBV11-2, with 9 bases lining up with TRBD2. Per the germline V gene, CDR1 is SGHAT and CDR2 is FQNNGV. J gave up 2 bases and V 2 bases, and 16 bases lay outside the gene matches. This CDR3 contains 19 residues.

The chain carries TRBV28 and TRBJ2-4, with D perhaps matching TRBD1 or TRBD2 (6 bases each). The CDR3 runs 15 residues. The V and J ends lost 5 bases and 2 bases respectively, with 13 bases between them. Germline CDR1 MDHEN, CDR2 SYDVKM. The CDR3 bases are TGTGCCAGCAGTATGGCCGGGGGCTCCAAAAACATTCAGTACTTC. Its translation: CASSMAGGSKNIQYF.